This T cell receptor beta chain was identified in a study of blood T cell repertoires in COVID-19. Study at large: Sources were T cells, B-cell-depleted T cells, or PBMCs; the material itself was cDNA or gDNA.

V trimming: 0 bases; J trimming: 5 bases; junction bases outside the gene matches: 10. The CDR3 runs to 16 residues. This clone was counted a few times. Profiling relied on immunoSEQ multiplex PCR, and the TCRdb table lists in-frame clones only, not all of them. In the table there are some 240,000 clones, under 90% of which are singletons. Grouping used clinical history reported by participants in a survey and questionnaire. The J gene is TRBJ1-2, the V gene TRBV5-3; 7 bases match TRBD1. TRBV5-3 is an open reading frame whose function is uncertain. Sample: PBMCs or T cells enriched from blood (not recorded which). The receptor comes from a man aged 30 to 39 with acute COVID-19. The CDR3 DNA follows: TGTGCCAGAAGCTTGGCGTCCGGGACAGCAAATTATGGCTACACCTTC. It is translated as CARSLASGTANYGYTF.